These T cell receptor beta chains were read from a single sample in a study of CD8+ T cells in alopecia areata. Generated by immunoSEQ multiplex PCR, the TCRdb table keeps only in-frame clones and is missing some. The sample lists over 120,000 clones; 58% were seen once. Material: CD4+ T cells sorted from blood, obtained at week 0. These receptors all come from a human donor with alopecia areata. CDR3s include the opening cysteine and the closing phenylalanine or tryptophan. The D gene is left open where the match is weak. Where a row states a size, it is once, few, many or the class of an expanded clone; other rows omit it.

d_gene	v_gene	abundance	len	j_gene	CDR3aa	CDR3nt
.	TRBV12-5	.	11	TRBJ2-1	CASSLRNEQFF	TGTGCTAGTTCCCTACGCAATGAGCAGTTCTTC
.	TRBV2	.	13	TRBJ1-1	CASSDMGYTEAFF	TGTGCCAGCAGTGACATGGGCTACACTGAAGCTTTCTTT
.	TRBV11-2	.	16	TRBJ1-6	CASSLEPPDSLRLLHF	TGTGCCAGCAGCTTAGAGCCCCCGGACAGTCTACGTCTCCTCCACTTT
TRBD1	TRBV5-1	few	15	TRBJ2-7	CASSPGTGGGYEQYF	TGCGCCAGCAGCCCTGGGACAGGGGGCGGGTACGAGCAGTACTTC
.	TRBV29-1	.	12	TRBJ1-1	CSVAGTNTEAFF	TGCAGCGTTGCCGGGACGAACACTGAAGCTTTCTTT
.	TRBV7-8	once	14	TRBJ2-5	CASRGGGSQETQYF	TGTGCCAGCAGGGGTGGGGGGTCCCAAGAGACCCAGTACTTC
.	TRBV9	.	15	TRBJ1-3	CATPGGDTSGNTIYF	TGTGCCACCCCGGGGGGGGACACCTCTGGAAACACCATATATTTT
TRBD1	TRBV5-1	.	14	TRBJ1-2	CASSPGTGTNGYTF	TGCGCCAGCAGCCCGGGGACAGGGACGAATGGCTACACCTTC
TRBD2	TRBV7-2	.	15	TRBJ2-5	CASSLNSGGVETQYF	TGTGCCAGCAGCCTGAATAGCGGGGGGGTAGAGACCCAGTACTTC
.	TRBV6-5	few	16	TRBJ1-2	CASSYSFRDTAYGYTF	TGTGCCAGCAGTTACTCCTTCCGGGACACCGCTTATGGCTACACCTTC
.	TRBV7-9	.	14	TRBJ2-7	CAIVTRDVPYEQYF	TGTGCCATCGTCACGCGGGACGTACCCTACGAGCAGTACTTC
TRBD1	TRBV25-1	few	14	TRBJ1-2	CATRGDRGLYGYTF	TGTGCCACCAGAGGGGACAGGGGGCTGTATGGCTACACCTTC
.	TRBV7-2	.	15	TRBJ2-6	CASSLGDPGANVLTF	TGTGCCAGCAGCTTAGGCGACCCTGGGGCCAACGTCCTGACTTTC
.	TRBV5-1	few	15	TRBJ1-1	CASSLVVGAATEAFF	TGCGCCAGCAGCTTGGTGGTGGGGGCAGCCACTGAAGCTTTCTTT
.	TRBV29-1	few	14	TRBJ2-5	CSVEDAGYQETQYF	TGCAGCGTTGAAGACGCAGGGTACCAAGAGACCCAGTACTTC
.	TRBV5-6	few	13	TRBJ2-3	CASSWGIEDTQYF	TGTGCCAGCAGCTGGGGAATCGAGGATACGCAGTATTTT
.	TRBV9	.	15	TRBJ2-5	CASSVGTVPQETQYF	TGTGCCAGCAGCGTAGGGACAGTTCCTCAAGAGACCCAGTACTTC
TRBD2	TRBV29-1	.	15	TRBJ2-5	CSVEDGGGARETQYF	TGCAGCGTTGAGGATGGCGGGGGGGCGAGAGAGACCCAGTACTTC
.	TRBV10-3	few	13	TRBJ1-4	CAIRGGRDEKLFF	TGTGCCATCAGGGGAGGACGGGATGAAAAACTGTTTTTT
.	TRBV4-3	.	14	TRBJ1-2	CASSPGPQNYGYTF	TGCGCCAGCAGCCCGGGACCGCAAAACTATGGCTACACCTTC
TRBD1	TRBV4-1	.	17	TRBJ1-1	CASSQPTNTGGKLWAFF	TGCGCCAGCAGCCAACCAACCAATACAGGGGGAAAGCTATGGGCTTTCTTT
TRBD1	TRBV13	few	14	TRBJ1-1	CASSSRTGGTGAFF	TGTGCCAGCAGCAGCCGGACAGGGGGCACAGGAGCTTTCTTT
.	TRBV19	.	13	TRBJ1-5	CASSGLGRQPQHF	TGTGCCAGTAGTGGGCTGGGGCGACAGCCCCAGCATTTT
TRBD1	TRBV25-1	few	14	TRBJ2-2	CASSGTGAPGELFF	TGTGCCAGCTCCGGGACAGGGGCCCCCGGGGAGCTGTTTTTT
.	TRBV5-1	.	17	TRBJ1-6	CASSLSPALLYNSPLHF	TGCGCCAGCAGCTTGTCACCAGCCCTTCTCTATAATTCACCCCTCCACTTT
.	TRBV30	.	10	TRBJ2-1	CAWSVHEQFF	TGTGCCTGGAGTGTTCATGAGCAGTTCTTC
.	TRBV29-1	.	11	TRBJ1-2	CSVVRGGAHTF	TGCAGCGTTGTGCGCGGGGGTGCTCACACCTTC
.	TRBV29-1	.	12	TRBJ1-2	CSVDDGVDGYTF	TGCAGCGTTGACGACGGGGTAGATGGCTACACCTTC
.	TRBV19	.	13	TRBJ2-7	CASSISLIYEQYF	TGTGCCAGTAGTATTTCCCTCATCTACGAGCAGTACTTC